This T cell receptor (beta chain) was captured by sequencing in a study of blood T cell repertoires in COVID-19 (dated by TCRdb to the early 2020s). About the full investigation: Collaborator samples came from the United States, Italy and Spain and covered acute and convalescent phases of COVID-19. The prospective study material was composed of cDNA or gDNA derived from T cells, B-cell-depleted T cells, or PBMCs. The dataset comprised deeply sampled blood TCRbeta repertoires from subjects exposed to, actively infected with, or recovered from COVID-19. The repertoires were released in a freely available public database meant as a resource for research on the immune response to SARS-CoV-2. Samples came from the ongoing ImmuneRACE study (first 160 participants) plus 1,254 subjects from 6 global collaborators. The sample metadata nearly always contained a de-identified subject ID, COVID-19 status, age in years and sex. Where available, HLA class I and class II types were obtained from metadata supplied by the sample provider rather than from assay-based typing. Study-wide findings and limitations: Clinical and demographic metadata were provided uncurated, with the amount varying by source and participant.

The germline ends are 13 bases apart after V is trimmed by 4 bases and J by 0 bases. According to the germline V gene (reference sequence), CDR1 reads SGHKS and CDR2 reads YYEKEE. The CDR3 contains 15 residues, cysteine and phenylalanine counted. The DNA shown is the 45-base CDR3, in frame from base 1. Collaborating institutions collected whole blood in K2EDTA tubes following their own protocols. Collaborator samples were shipped for TCRbeta analysis as frozen whole blood, isolated PBMCs, or DNA extracted from either sample type. The immunoSEQ Assay, a bias-controlled multiplex PCR, was used to amplify TCRbeta CDR3 regions from genomic DNA. As for the authors' bioinformatics: The number of nucleated cells in each sample was estimated from the amplification of reference gene primers within the assay. To quantify the absolute abundance of each unique TCRbeta CDR3 rearrangement, sequence reads were collapsed and filtered. For each sample, productive Simpson clonality was calculated as the square root of Simpson's diversity index over productive rearrangements. This is the immuneACCESS table as TCRdb keeps it, with only in-frame sequences that have V and J called. A part of the clones is gone; compared with another copy, unresolved V genes explain less than half, and the rest is unexplained. For V, J and clone size, that table is used; D and trimming come from the DNA. The sample table contains some 380,000 clones; only one count was recorded for over 65% of them. The ten biggest clones cover more than 1% of the sample.

About this clone: What this receptor recognizes is not known. Base qualities are not at hand, and no much larger clone is one base apart.

The chain joins TRBV5-5 to TRBJ1-1, with the D gene call left open. Sequenced input: peripheral blood. This sequence originates from a human donor with acute or convalescent COVID-19. The donor label of this sample is uncertain. Read as DNA, the sequence is TGTGCCAGCAGCCCGGAGTGGCAGTTGAACACTGAAGCTTTCTTT. Its amino acids are CASSPEWQLNTEAFF. When the CDR3 is completed using the reference TRBV5-5 and TRBJ1-1 genes on either side, the full variable domain is DAGVTQSPTHLIKTRGQQVTLRCSPISGHKSVSWYQQVLGQGPQFIFQYYEKEERGRGNFPDRFSARQFPNYSSELNVNALLLGDSALYLCASSPEWQLNTEAFFGQGTRLTVV.